This is a list of T cell receptor beta chains from one sample in a study of blood T cell repertoires in COVID-19. Sequencing used immunoSEQ multiplex PCR; TCRdb keeps in-frame clones, though not all of them. The sample includes 450,000 or so clones, 90% of them seen just once. The material sequenced was PBMCs or T cells enriched from blood (not recorded which). Receptor source: a man between 18 and 35 years old who had recovered from COVID-19. Each CDR3 is given with its conserved first and last residue. Each record gives: J gene, V gene, D gene, clone size, CDR3 DNA, CDR3 protein. The D gene is left open where the match is weak. The size entry is marked missing in some rows and otherwise reads once, few, many or a size class.

>TRBJ1-1|TRBV7-8|NA|few
TGTGCCAGCAGTCGACAGTGGGCCCCCACTGAAGCTTTCTTT
CASSRQWAPTEAFF
>TRBJ1-5|TRBV2|TRBD1|NA
TGTGCCAGCAGTGAGAACAGGGGTAGCAATCAGCCCCAGCATTTT
CASSENRGSNQPQHF
>TRBJ1-3|TRBV27|NA|NA
TGTGCCAGCAGTTTATTTGGACCGGGGATAGCTGGAAACACCATATATTTT
CASSLFGPGIAGNTIYF
>TRBJ1-1|TRBV2|TRBD1|NA
TGTGCCAGCCTGAGACAGGGGGTTGGCACTGAAGCTTTCTTT
CASLRQGVGTEAFF
>TRBJ1-1|TRBV28|NA|NA
TGTGCCAGCAGTTTAGCGCGTCAGGGAATTGCAAACACTGAAGCTTTCTTT
CASSLARQGIANTEAFF
>TRBJ1-1|TRBV4-1|NA|NA
TGCGCCAGCAGCCAAGTTAGCTCAATGAACACTGAAGCTTTCTTT
CASSQVSSMNTEAFF
>TRBJ2-1|TRBV3-1/TRBV3-2|NA|NA
TGTGCCAGCAGCCACGTTGCCACAGCTCAACCCGACAATGAGCAGTTCTTC
CASSHVATAQPDNEQFF
>TRBJ1-2|TRBV5-5|NA|NA
TGTGCCAGCAGCGCTGGAGGCGGGAACTATGGCTACACCTTC
CASSAGGGNYGYTF
>TRBJ1-2|TRBV5-8|TRBD1|NA
TGTGCCAGCAGCCTCAGGGGGATCGACTATGGCTACACCTTC
CASSLRGIDYGYTF
>TRBJ2-3|TRBV7-9|NA|NA
TGTGCCAGCAGCTTAGGACTCGCTGGGGCGGCGCAGTATTTT
CASSLGLAGAAQYF
>TRBJ2-1|TRBV4-2|TRBD2|NA
TGTGCCAGCAGCCAAGATCGAGCGGGAAATTTCGATGAGCAGTTCTTC
CASSQDRAGNFDEQFF
>TRBJ1-2|TRBV15|TRBD1|NA
TGTGCCACCAGCAGCCCGAGTTTTTCGGGACAGGGGGTTGGAGGCTACACCTTC
CATSSPSFSGQGVGGYTF
>TRBJ1-2|TRBV9|NA|NA
TGTGCCAGCAGCGAGAGGTGGGGCAGTAACTATGGCTACACCTTC
CASSERWGSNYGYTF
>TRBJ1-5|TRBV3-1/TRBV3-2|NA|NA
TGTGCCAGCAGCGGGGCAGCCGGCCAGCCCCAGCATTTT
CASSGAAGQPQHF
>TRBJ2-2|TRBV2|TRBD1|NA
TGTGCCAGCAGTGACAGGGGGCCGGGCACCGGGGAGCTGTTTTTT
CASSDRGPGTGELFF
>TRBJ1-6|TRBV5-4|TRBD1|NA
TGTGCCAGCAGCTGGGACAGGGGGCAGGATTCACCCCTCCACTTT
CASSWDRGQDSPLHF
>TRBJ2-2|TRBV18|NA|NA
TGTGCCAGCTCACCGCGCACCGGGGAGCTGTTTTTT
CASSPRTGELFF
>TRBJ2-7|TRBV18|NA|NA
TGTGCCAGCTCACCAGGGGGAGGCTCCTACGAGCAGTACTTC
CASSPGGGSYEQYF
>TRBJ2-2|TRBV18|TRBD1|NA
TGTGCCAGCTCACCCCCACCGGGACAGGTTGACGCCGGGGAGCTGTTTTTT
CASSPPPGQVDAGELFF
>TRBJ1-2|TRBV19|NA|few
TGTGCCAGTAGTTTGGGACCAGGGGAATCGAAGGTCTATGGCTACACCTTC
CASSLGPGESKVYGYTF
>TRBJ2-7|TRBV7-2|NA|NA
TGTGCCAGCAGCTTAGATGTGCGCAACGCCTACGAGCAGTACTTC
CASSLDVRNAYEQYF
>TRBJ1-1|TRBV3-1/TRBV3-2|NA|NA
TGTGCCAGCAGCCAAGCGGCGGGGGACACTGAAGCTTTCTTT
CASSQAAGDTEAFF
>TRBJ2-7|TRBV10-2|TRBD2|NA
TGCGCCAGCAGTACTAGCGGGGGGGCCTACGAGCAGTACTTC
CASSTSGGAYEQYF
>TRBJ1-3|TRBV7-9|TRBD1|NA
TGTGCCAGCATACCGGGACAGGGGGCTGGAGGAAACACCATATATTTT
CASIPGQGAGGNTIYF
>TRBJ2-2|TRBV11-1|TRBD1|few
TGTGCCAGCAGCTGGGGGACAGCGAACACCGGGGAGCTGTTTTTT
CASSWGTANTGELFF
>TRBJ1-1|TRBV5-1|NA|NA
TGCGCCAGCAGCTTGTGGTCAGGGGTGGACACTGAAGCTTTCTTT
CASSLWSGVDTEAFF
>TRBJ1-2|TRBV14|NA|few
TGTGCCAGCAGCCAAGATTGGGCAGGCGATCCTAACTATGGCTACACCTTC
CASSQDWAGDPNYGYTF
>TRBJ2-1|TRBV29-1|TRBD2|NA
TGCAGCGTTGAAGGTCTAGCGGGAGTCTCCTACAATGAGCAGTTCTTC
CSVEGLAGVSYNEQFF
>TRBJ1-6|TRBV4-1|TRBD1|NA
TGCGCCACCAAAGTGGAGGGGGGACAGACTAATTCACCCCTCCACTTT
CATKVEGGQTNSPLHF
>TRBJ2-3|TRBV6-1|NA|once
TGTGCCAGCAGTGAGAGGCAGGGACTCGATACGCAGTATTTT
CASSERQGLDTQYF
>TRBJ1-5|TRBV28|NA|NA
TGTGCCAGCAGTTTATTCCCCGAGCCCCAGCATTTT
CASSLFPEPQHF
>TRBJ1-2|TRBV6-1|NA|NA
TGTGCCAGCAGTGAAATTCCCCCCATCTATGGCTACACCTTC
CASSEIPPIYGYTF
>TRBJ1-4|TRBV9|NA|once
TGTGCCAGCAGCCTCCGAGTCGGGAATGAAAAACTGTTTTTT
CASSLRVGNEKLFF
>TRBJ1-2|TRBV10-2|TRBD1|NA
TGCGCCAGCAGGGACTTGGGACAGAACTATGGCTACACCTTC
CASRDLGQNYGYTF
>TRBJ1-6|TRBV2|NA|once
TGTGCCAGCAGCCGGGACAACTCCTATAATTCACCCCTCCACTTT
CASSRDNSYNSPLHF
>TRBJ2-3|TRBV19|TRBD1|many
TGTGCCAGTAGTCCCGGGACAGCCACAGATACGCAGTATTTT
CASSPGTATDTQYF
>TRBJ1-4|TRBV28|TRBD1|NA
TGTGCCAGCAGTTTCGGGGACAGGATGCAGGAAAAACTGTTTTTT
CASSFGDRMQEKLFF
>TRBJ2-7|TRBV29-1|NA|NA
TGCAGCTTCTGGGAGGACACAACCTACGAGCAGTACTTC
CSFWEDTTYEQYF
>TRBJ2-3|TRBV28|TRBD1|NA
TGTGCCAGCGAACCGGGACAGGGCACAGATACGCAGTATTTT
CASEPGQGTDTQYF
>TRBJ2-1|TRBV9|NA|NA
TGTGCCAGCAGCCAGACATTTTATGGTGAGCAGTTCTTC
CASSQTFYGEQFF
>TRBJ2-7|TRBV5-1|TRBD1|NA
TGCGCCAGCAGCCCCTCGACGGGACAGGGGAACTACGAGCAGTACTTC
CASSPSTGQGNYEQYF
>TRBJ1-2|TRBV4-1|NA|once
TGCGCCAGCAGCCAACGCATCAGAATCTATGGCTACACCTTC
CASSQRIRIYGYTF
>TRBJ1-1|TRBV5-6|NA|NA
TGTGCCAGCAGCTCGACAGGTGGGGTGCTAGGAATGAACACTGAAGCTTTCTTT
CASSSTGGVLGMNTEAFF
>TRBJ2-5|TRBV7-3|TRBD1|NA
TGTGCCAGCAGCTCCGGACAGGGAGAGACCCAGTACTTC
CASSSGQGETQYF
>TRBJ1-2|TRBV2|NA|NA
TGTGCCAGCAAAGAACAGGGCACCTATGGCTACACCTTC
CASKEQGTYGYTF
>TRBJ1-5|TRBV5-5|NA|NA
TGTGCCAGCAGCGCCGGGGGGTCTGGCAATCAGCCCCAGCATTTT
CASSAGGSGNQPQHF
>TRBJ2-2|TRBV3-1/TRBV3-2|NA|NA
TGTGCCAGCAGCCTCCGAGAGGGCGGGGAGCTGTTTTTT
CASSLREGGELFF
>TRBJ1-2|TRBV11-2|NA|NA
TGTGCCAGCAGCTTAGAGGCGGGAGGCTATGGCTACACCTTC
CASSLEAGGYGYTF
>TRBJ2-1|TRBV18|NA|once
TGTGCCAGCTCACCACCACCCGGCCTCACAGGGGAGCAGTTCTTC
CASSPPPGLTGEQFF
>TRBJ1-1|TRBV7-8|TRBD1|NA
TGTGCCAGCAGCTTTGACAGGGGAGGAACTGAAGCTTTCTTT
CASSFDRGGTEAFF
>TRBJ2-3|TRBV2|NA|once
TGTGCCAGCAGTGAAAATCAGCGGGATACGCAGTATTTT
CASSENQRDTQYF
>TRBJ1-2|TRBV10-3|TRBD1|NA
TGTGCCATCACGGACAGGGTTGACTATGGCTACACCTTC
CAITDRVDYGYTF
>TRBJ2-3|TRBV5-4|TRBD2|NA
TGTGCCAGCAGCTTGGGACTAGCGGGCACAGATACGCAGTATTTT
CASSLGLAGTDTQYF
>TRBJ1-5|TRBV3-1/TRBV3-2|NA|NA
TGTGCCAGCAGCCAAAGGGGTAGCAATCAGCCCCAGCATTTT
CASSQRGSNQPQHF